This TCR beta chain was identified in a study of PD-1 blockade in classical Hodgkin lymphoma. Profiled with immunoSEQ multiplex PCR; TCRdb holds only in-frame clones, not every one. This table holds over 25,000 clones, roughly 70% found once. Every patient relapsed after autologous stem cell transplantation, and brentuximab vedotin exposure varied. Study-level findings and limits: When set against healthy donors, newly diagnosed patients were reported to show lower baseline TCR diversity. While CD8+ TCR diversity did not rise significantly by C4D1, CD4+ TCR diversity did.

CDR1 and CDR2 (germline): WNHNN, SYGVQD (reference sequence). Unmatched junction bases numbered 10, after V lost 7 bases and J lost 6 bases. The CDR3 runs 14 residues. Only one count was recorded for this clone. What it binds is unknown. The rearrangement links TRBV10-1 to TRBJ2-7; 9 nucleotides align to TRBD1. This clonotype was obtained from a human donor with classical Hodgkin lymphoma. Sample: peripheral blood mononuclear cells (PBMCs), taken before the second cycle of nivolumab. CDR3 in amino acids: CASNQDRGSTEQYF. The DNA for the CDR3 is TGCGCCAGCAACCAAGACAGGGGGTCTACCGAGCAGTACTTC.